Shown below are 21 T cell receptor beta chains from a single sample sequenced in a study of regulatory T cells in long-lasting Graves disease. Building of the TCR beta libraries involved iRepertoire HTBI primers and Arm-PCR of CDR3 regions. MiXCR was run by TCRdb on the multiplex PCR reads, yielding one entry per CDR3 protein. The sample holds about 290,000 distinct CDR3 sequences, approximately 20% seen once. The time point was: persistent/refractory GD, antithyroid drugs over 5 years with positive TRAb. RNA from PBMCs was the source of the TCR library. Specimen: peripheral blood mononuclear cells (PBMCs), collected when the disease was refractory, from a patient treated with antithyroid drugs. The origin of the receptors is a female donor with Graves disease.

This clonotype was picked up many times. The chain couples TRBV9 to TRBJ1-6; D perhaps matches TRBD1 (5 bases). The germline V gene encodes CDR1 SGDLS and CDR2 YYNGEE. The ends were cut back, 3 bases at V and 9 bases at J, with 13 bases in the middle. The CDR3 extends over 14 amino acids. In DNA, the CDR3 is TGTGCCAGCAGCGCCAGGGAGGCGGGTTCACCCCTCCACTTT. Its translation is CASSAREAGSPLHF.

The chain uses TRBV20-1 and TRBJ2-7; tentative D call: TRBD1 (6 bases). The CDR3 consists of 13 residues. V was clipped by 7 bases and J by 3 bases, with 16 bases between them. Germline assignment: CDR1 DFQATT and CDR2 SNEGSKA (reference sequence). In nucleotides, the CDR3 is TGCAGTGTCAGGGGCAACTCCTTCTACGAGCAGTACTTC. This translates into CSVRGNSFYEQYF.

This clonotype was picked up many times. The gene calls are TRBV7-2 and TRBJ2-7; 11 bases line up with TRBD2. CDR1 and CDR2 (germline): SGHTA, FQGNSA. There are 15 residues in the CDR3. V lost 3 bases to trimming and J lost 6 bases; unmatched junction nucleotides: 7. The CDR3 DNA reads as TGTGCCAGCAGCTTGACTAGCGGGACTCCAAGCGAGCAGTACTTC. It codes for CASSLTSGTPSEQYF.

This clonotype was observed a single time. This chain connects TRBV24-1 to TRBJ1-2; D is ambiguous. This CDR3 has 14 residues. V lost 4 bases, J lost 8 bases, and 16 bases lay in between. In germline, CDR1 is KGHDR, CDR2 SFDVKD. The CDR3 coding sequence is TGTGCCACCAGTGAGCCTTCTCGGTCTCGGGGCTACACCTTC. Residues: CATSEPSRSRGYTF.

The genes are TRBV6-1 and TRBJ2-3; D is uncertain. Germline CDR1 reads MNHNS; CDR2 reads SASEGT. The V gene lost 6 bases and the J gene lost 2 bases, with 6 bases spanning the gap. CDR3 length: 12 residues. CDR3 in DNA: TGTGCCAGCAGGTGGACCACAGATACGCAGTATTTT. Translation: CASRWTTDTQYF.

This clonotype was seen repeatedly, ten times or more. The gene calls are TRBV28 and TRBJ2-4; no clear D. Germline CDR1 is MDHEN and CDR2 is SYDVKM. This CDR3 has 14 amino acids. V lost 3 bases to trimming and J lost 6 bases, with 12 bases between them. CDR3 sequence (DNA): TGTGCCAGCAGTTTTAGTGGTCTCGGAAACATTCAGTACTTC. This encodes CASSFSGLGNIQYF.

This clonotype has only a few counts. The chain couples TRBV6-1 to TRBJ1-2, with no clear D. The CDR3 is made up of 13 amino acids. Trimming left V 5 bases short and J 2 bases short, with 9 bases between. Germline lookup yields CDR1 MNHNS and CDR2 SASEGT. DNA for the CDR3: TGTGCCAGCAGTCCGGGCTTGAACTATGGCTACACCTTC. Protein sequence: CASSPGLNYGYTF.

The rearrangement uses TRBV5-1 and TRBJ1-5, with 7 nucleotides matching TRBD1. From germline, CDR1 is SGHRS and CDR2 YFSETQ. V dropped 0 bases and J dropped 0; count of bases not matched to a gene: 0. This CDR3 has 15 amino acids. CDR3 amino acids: CASSLGDSSNQPQHF. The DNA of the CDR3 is TGCGCCAGCAGCTTGGGGGACAGTAGCAATCAGCCCCAGCATTTT.

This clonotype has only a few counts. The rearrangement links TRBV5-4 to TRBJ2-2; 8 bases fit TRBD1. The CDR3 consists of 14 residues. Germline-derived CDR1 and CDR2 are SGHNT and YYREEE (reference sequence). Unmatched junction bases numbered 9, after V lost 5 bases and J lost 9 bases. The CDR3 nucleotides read TGTGCCAGCAGTCCACAAACAGGGGGAAGGGAGCTGTTTTTT. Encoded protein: CASSPQTGGRELFF.

The CDR3 spells CASSLDIQNTEAFF. In nucleotides, the CDR3 is TGTGCCAGCAGCTTAGATATCCAGAACACTGAAGCTTTCTTT. The V and J genes are TRBV11-2 and TRBJ1-1; D not resolved. CDR3 size: 14 residues. V was cut by 0 bases and J by 1 base, with 6 bases left in between. Looked up from germline, CDR1 is SGHAT and CDR2 is FQNNGV.

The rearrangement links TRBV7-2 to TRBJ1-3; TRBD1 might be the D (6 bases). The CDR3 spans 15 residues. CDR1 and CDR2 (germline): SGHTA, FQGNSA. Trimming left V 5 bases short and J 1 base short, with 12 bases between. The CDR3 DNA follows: TGTACCAGCAGCGCCGACAGGTATTCTGGAAACACCATATATTTT. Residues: CTSSADRYSGNTIYF.

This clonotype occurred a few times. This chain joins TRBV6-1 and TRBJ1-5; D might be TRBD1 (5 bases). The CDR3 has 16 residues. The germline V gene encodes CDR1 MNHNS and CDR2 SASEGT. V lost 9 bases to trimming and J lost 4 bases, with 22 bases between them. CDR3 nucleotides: TGTGCCAGTCAGACTTGGTGGCAGGGTATAAATCAGCCCCAGCATTTT. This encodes CASQTWWQGINQPQHF.

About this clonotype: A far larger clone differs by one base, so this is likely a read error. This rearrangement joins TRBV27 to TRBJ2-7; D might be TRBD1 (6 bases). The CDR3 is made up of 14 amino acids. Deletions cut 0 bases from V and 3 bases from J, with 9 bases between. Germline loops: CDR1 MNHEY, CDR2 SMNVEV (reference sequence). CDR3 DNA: TGTGCCAGCAGTTTATCCGGGACAATCTACGAGCAGTACTTC. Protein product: CASSLSGTIYEQYF.

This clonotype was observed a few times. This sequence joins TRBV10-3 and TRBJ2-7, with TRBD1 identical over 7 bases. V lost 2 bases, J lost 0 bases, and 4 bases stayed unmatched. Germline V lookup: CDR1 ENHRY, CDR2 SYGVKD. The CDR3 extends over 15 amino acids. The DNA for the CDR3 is TGTGCCATCAGTGAGGTGGGACAGCCCTCCTACGAGCAGTACTTC. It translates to CAISEVGQPSYEQYF.

As DNA, the CDR3 is TGTGCCAGCAGCCAAGGGAGCTCTGGAAACACCATATATTTT. It translates to CASSQGSSGNTIYF. The gene calls are TRBV3-1 and TRBJ1-3; D is undetermined. Looked up from germline, CDR1 is LGHDT and CDR2 is YNNKEL (reference sequence). V was cut by 1 base and J by 0 bases, with 4 bases left in between. The CDR3 is 14 amino acids.

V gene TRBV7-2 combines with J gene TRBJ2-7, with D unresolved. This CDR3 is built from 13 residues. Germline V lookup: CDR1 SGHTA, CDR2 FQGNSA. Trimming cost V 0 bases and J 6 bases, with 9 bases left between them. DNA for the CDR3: TGTGCCAGCAGCTTAGCACCAGGCGCCGAGCAGTACTTC. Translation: CASSLAPGAEQYF.

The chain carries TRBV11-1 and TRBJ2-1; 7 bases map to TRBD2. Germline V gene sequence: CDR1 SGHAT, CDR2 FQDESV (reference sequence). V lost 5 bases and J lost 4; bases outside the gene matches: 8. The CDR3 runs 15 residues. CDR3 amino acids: CASSLGTSEYNEQFF. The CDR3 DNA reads TGTGCCAGCAGCCTAGGAACTAGCGAGTACAATGAGCAGTTCTTC.

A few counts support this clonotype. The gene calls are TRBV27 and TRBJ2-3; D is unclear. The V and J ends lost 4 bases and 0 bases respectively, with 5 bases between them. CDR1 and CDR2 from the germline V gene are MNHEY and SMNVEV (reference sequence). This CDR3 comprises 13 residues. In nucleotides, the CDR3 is TGTGCCAGCAGTTCCCAAAGCACAGATACGCAGTATTTT. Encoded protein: CASSSQSTDTQYF.

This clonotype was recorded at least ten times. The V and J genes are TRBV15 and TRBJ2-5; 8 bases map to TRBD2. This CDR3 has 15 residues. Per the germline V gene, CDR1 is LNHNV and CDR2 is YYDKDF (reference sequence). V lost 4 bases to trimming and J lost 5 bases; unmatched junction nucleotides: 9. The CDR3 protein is CATSIQRETGETQYF. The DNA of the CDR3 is TGTGCCACCAGCATTCAGCGGGAGACGGGGGAGACCCAGTACTTC.

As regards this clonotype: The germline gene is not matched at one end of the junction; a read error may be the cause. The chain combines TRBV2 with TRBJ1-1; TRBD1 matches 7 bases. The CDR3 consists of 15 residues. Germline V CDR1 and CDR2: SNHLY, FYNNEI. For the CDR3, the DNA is TGTGTCAGCGGAATCGGGACAGCCAAAGTTAGCGGAGCTTTCTTT. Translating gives CVSGIGTAKVSGAFF. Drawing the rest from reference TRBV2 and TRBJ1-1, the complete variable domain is EPEVTQTPSHQVTQMGQEVILRCVPISNHLYFYWYRQILGQKVEFLVSFYNNEISEKSEIFDDQFSVERPDGSNFTLKIRSTKLEDSAMYFCVSGIGTAKVSGAFFGQGTRLTVV.

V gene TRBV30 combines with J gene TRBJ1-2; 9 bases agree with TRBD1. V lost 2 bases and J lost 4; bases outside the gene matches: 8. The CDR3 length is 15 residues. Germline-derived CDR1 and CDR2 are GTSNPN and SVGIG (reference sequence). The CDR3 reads CAWSSRTGVIYGYTF. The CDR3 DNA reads TGTGCCTGGAGTAGCCGGACAGGGGTCATCTATGGCTACACCTTC.